One and the same sample provided the 10 T cell receptor beta chains below, sequenced in a study of cytomegalovirus exposure and HLA in healthy donors. Sequencing was performed with immunoSEQ multiplex PCR; in TCRdb, only in-frame clones are kept and a portion is missing. The sample carries some 260,000 clones, roughly 87% recorded once. What was sequenced was PBMCs. Receptor source: a man aged 18 to 30 in good health and CMV-seropositive.

The chain recombines TRBV27 with TRBJ1-4, with no clear D. V was shortened by 5 bases and J by 5 bases, with 12 bases between the two germline ends. The CDR3 spans 14 residues. CDR1 and CDR2 (germline): MNHEY, SMNVEV (reference sequence). Written as DNA, the CDR3 is TGTGCCAGCAGTCTACAATTAGGGAATGAAAAACTGTTTTTT. This sequence encodes CASSLQLGNEKLFF.

J is TRBJ2-1 and V is TRBV30, with D possibly matching TRBD2 (6 bases). V dropped 0 bases and J dropped 6 bases, with 24 bases sitting between them. Per germline, CDR1 GTSNPN and CDR2 SVGIG (reference sequence). The CDR3 spans 18 residues. The CDR3 protein is CAWSVVPQMEGALNEQFF. The CDR3 region has the DNA TGTGCCTGGAGTGTGGTCCCACAAATGGAGGGAGCCCTCAATGAGCAGTTCTTC.

There are a few counts of this clone. The V and J genes are TRBV5-4 and TRBJ2-7; TRBD2 agrees at 14 bases. Germline CDR1 reads SGHNT; CDR2 reads YYREEE (reference sequence). The ends lost 4 bases at V and 5 bases at J; junction bases unmatched: 8. CDR3 length: 16 amino acids. CDR3 loop: CASSLGLAGAFDEQYF. For the CDR3, the DNA is TGTGCCAGCAGCCTGGGACTAGCGGGAGCTTTTGACGAGCAGTACTTC.

The J gene is TRBJ2-7, the V gene TRBV11-3; 9 nucleotides line up with TRBD2. Trimming removed 1 base from V and 7 bases from J; junction bases left unmatched: 8. Germline CDR1 SGHNT, CDR2 YENEEA. The CDR3 consists of 15 residues. The CDR3 DNA is TGTGCCAGCAGCTTAGCAGCGGGAGGTCGGGGAGAGCAGTACTTC. This encodes CASSLAAGGRGEQYF.

In its sample, this clone was seen once. V gene TRBV4-1 combines with J gene TRBJ2-2; no clear D. Between the trimmed V and J ends, which lost 3 bases and 2 bases, there was a span of 4 bases. Germline CDR1 and CDR2: MGHRA and YSYEKL. The length of the CDR3 is 13 residues. The CDR3 reads CASSQINTGELFF. The CDR3 coding sequence is TGCGCCAGCAGCCAGATTAACACCGGGGAGCTGTTTTTT.

Only one count was recorded for this clone. The chain links TRBV27 to TRBJ1-4; D not resolved. Germline lookup yields CDR1 MNHEY and CDR2 SMNVEV (reference sequence). CDR3 length: 13 amino acids. The V and J ends lost 8 bases and 8 bases respectively, with 15 bases between them. CDR3 loop: CASQESLGEKLFF. CDR3 DNA: TGTGCCAGCCAAGAGAGTCTGGGGGAAAAACTGTTTTTT.

This chain connects TRBV6-1 to TRBJ2-2, with TRBD1 as a possible D gene (6 bases). Germline CDR1 MNHNS, CDR2 SASEGT. V was pared by 0 bases and J by 3 bases, with 11 bases between. This CDR3 has 16 residues. The CDR3 nucleotides are TGTGCCAGCAGTGAAGCGCAAACAGGGTACACCGGGGAGCTGTTTTTT. Translated, it gives CASSEAQTGYTGELFF.

V gene TRBV19 combines with J gene TRBJ1-3; TRBD1 matches 8 bases. The CDR3 consists of 16 residues. The germline CDR1 and CDR2 sequences are LNHDA and SQIVND (reference sequence). J lost 2 bases, V lost 5 bases, and 8 bases had no gene match. The CDR3 DNA reads TGTGCCAGTAGTCCAGGGGGCGTTTTGACTGGAAACACCATATATTTT. Translated, it gives CASSPGGVLTGNTIYF.

The chain links TRBV5-6 to TRBJ1-1; D remains ambiguous. Germline V gives CDR1 SGHDT, CDR2 YYEEEE. The CDR3 sequence is 16 residues long. V was cut by 1 base and J by 0 bases, with 13 bases left in between. The CDR3 DNA sequence: TGTGCCAGCAGCTTGTCACCGACATCCATGAACACTGAAGCTTTCTTT. Translated: CASSLSPTSMNTEAFF.

The chain couples TRBV6-5 to TRBJ2-2; D is unclear. The CDR3 runs to 15 residues. CDR1 MNHEY and CDR2 SVGAGI come from the germline V gene. The V and J ends lost 7 bases and 1 base respectively, with 13 bases between them. The CDR3 region is CASKAFALNTGELFF. The CDR3 DNA sequence: TGTGCCAGCAAAGCTTTCGCCCTGAACACCGGGGAGCTGTTTTTT.